These T cell receptor beta chains were read from a single sample in a study of T cell responses to AZD1222 COVID-19 vaccine. The protocol was immunoSEQ multiplex PCR, while the TCRdb copy is restricted to in-frame clones and leaves out a portion. The table has 100,000 or so clones, roughly 87% seen once; the top ten hold approximately 15%. This specimen consisted of peripheral blood, obtained on day 0 of AZD1222 vaccination. The receptors were sampled from an adult in good health. Each CDR3 is given with its conserved first and last residue. The D gene is left open where the match is weak. Part of the rows lack a size; the others show once, few, many or a class for expanded clones.

size: -
V: TRBV2
D: -
J: TRBJ1-5
CDR3: CASSPVGGSNQPQHF
DNA: TGTGCCAGCAGCCCCGTGGGGGGGAGCAATCAGCCCCAGCATTTT

size: -
V: TRBV27
D: TRBD2
J: TRBJ2-7
CDR3: CASSLNGGGEQYF
DNA: TGTGCCAGCAGTTTAAATGGGGGGGGCGAGCAGTACTTC

size: -
V: TRBV9
D: TRBD1
J: TRBJ1-2
CDR3: CASSPGDRVGYTF
DNA: TGTGCCAGCAGCCCGGGGGACAGGGTCGGCTACACCTTC

size: -
V: TRBV29-1
D: -
J: TRBJ1-1
CDR3: CSVSGTEAFF
DNA: TGCAGCGTATCGGGCACTGAAGCTTTCTTT

size: once
V: TRBV30
D: -
J: TRBJ2-1
CDR3: CAWNIGNTEQFF
DNA: TGTGCCTGGAACATAGGCAATACAGAGCAGTTCTTC

size: -
V: TRBV7-9
D: TRBD1
J: TRBJ2-1
CDR3: CASSLLGQSNEQFF
DNA: TGTGCCAGCAGCTTACTGGGACAGAGCAATGAGCAGTTCTTC

size: -
V: TRBV6-5
D: -
J: TRBJ2-7
CDR3: CASGISGLYEQYF
DNA: TGTGCCAGCGGTATTAGCGGCTTATACGAGCAGTACTTC

size: -
V: TRBV5-1
D: TRBD2
J: TRBJ2-1
CDR3: CASSLESGSSYNEQFF
DNA: TGCGCCAGCAGCTTGGAAAGCGGGAGCTCCTACAATGAGCAGTTCTTC

size: once
V: TRBV24-1
D: -
J: TRBJ2-2
CDR3: CATSDWNEGTGELFF
DNA: TGTGCCACCAGTGATTGGAATGAGGGGACCGGGGAGCTGTTTTTT

size: -
V: TRBV5-1
D: -
J: TRBJ1-4
CDR3: CASGDGGDEKLFF
DNA: TGCGCCAGCGGGGACGGTGGTGATGAAAAACTGTTTTTT

size: -
V: TRBV3-1/TRBV3-2
D: -
J: TRBJ2-2
CDR3: CASSPPYTGELFF
DNA: TGTGCCAGCAGCCCTCCCTACACCGGGGAGCTGTTTTTT

size: -
V: TRBV5-1
D: TRBD1
J: TRBJ2-7
CDR3: CASSIRDRGDEQYF
DNA: TGCGCCAGCTCAATTAGGGACAGGGGGGACGAGCAGTACTTC

size: once
V: TRBV10-3
D: -
J: TRBJ1-2
CDR3: CAISERGDYGYTF
DNA: TGTGCCATCAGTGAGAGGGGAGATTATGGCTACACCTTC

size: -
V: TRBV11-2
D: TRBD1
J: TRBJ1-2
CDR3: CASSLLGQDSVYGYTF
DNA: TGTGCCAGCAGCTTACTCGGACAGGATTCGGTTTACGGCTACACCTTC

size: -
V: TRBV30
D: -
J: TRBJ1-4
CDR3: CAWSPGTDVNEKLFF
DNA: TGTGCCTGGAGTCCGGGGACGGACGTAAATGAAAAACTGTTTTTT

size: once
V: TRBV6-1
D: TRBD2
J: TRBJ2-7
CDR3: CASSASRTSGSYEQYF
DNA: TGTGCCAGCAGTGCTTCAAGGACTAGCGGGAGTTACGAGCAGTACTTC